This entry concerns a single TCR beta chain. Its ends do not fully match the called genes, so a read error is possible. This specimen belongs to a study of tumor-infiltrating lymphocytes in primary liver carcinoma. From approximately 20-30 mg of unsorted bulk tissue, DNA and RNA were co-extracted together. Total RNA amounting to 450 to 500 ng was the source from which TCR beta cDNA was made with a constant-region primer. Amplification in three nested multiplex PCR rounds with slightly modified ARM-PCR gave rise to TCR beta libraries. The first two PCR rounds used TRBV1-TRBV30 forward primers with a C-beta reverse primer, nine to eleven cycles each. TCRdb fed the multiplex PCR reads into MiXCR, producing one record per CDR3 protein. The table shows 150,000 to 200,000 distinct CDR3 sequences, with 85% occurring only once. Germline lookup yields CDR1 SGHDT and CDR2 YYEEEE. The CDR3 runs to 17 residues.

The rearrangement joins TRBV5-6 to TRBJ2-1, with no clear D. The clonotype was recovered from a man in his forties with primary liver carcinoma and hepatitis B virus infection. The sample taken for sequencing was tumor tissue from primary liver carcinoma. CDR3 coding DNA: TGTGTCAGCAGCTTGGGATTGGGCCCATCAGGAAACAATGAGCAGCTCTTC. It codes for CVSSLGLGPSGNNEQLF. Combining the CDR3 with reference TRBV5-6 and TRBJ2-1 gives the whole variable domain DAGVTQSPTHLIKTRGQQVTLRCSPKSGHDTVSWYQQALGQGPQFIFQYYEEEERQRGNFPDRFSGHQFPNYSSELNVNALLLGDSALYLCVSSLGLGPSGNNEQLFGPGTRLTVL.